This T cell receptor beta chain emerged from a study of low-dose radiotherapy and immunotherapy resistance in tumors. Study-level background: Cohort 1 received 0.5 Gy per fraction every 2 weeks, totaling 6.5 Gy. The study gave Cohort 2 1 Gy per fraction every two weeks, totaling 13 Gy over 26 weeks.

TRAV- and TRBV-specific primers were used for first-strand cDNA, which covered alpha and beta chains. The authors ran 15 to 20 PCR cycles to amplify TCRs with a constant-region primer and V-primer adapter. In TCRdb, the reads were re-called with MiXCR into one record per CDR3 protein. The sample lists tens of thousands of distinct CDR3 sequences; approximately 22% were seen once. Time point indicated: after trial treatment. Regarding treatment: LDRT plus nivolumab, ipilimumab, low-dose cyclophosphamide and aspirin (RACIN trial). Every donor was treated with nivolumab, ipilimumab, aspirin, low-dose cyclophosphamide and also low-dose radiotherapy. Trimming took off 4 bases at V and 4 bases at J, with 12 bases between the two ends. CDR3 size: 13 residues. Germline values: CDR1 SGHRS, CDR2 YFSETQ.

The source material was PBMCs, sampled after low-dose radiotherapy plus immunotherapy. This receptor was obtained from a female donor with ovarian cancer. The chain joins TRBV5-1 to TRBJ2-7, with D maybe TRBD2 (6 bases). The CDR3 spells CASSPREHYEQYF. CDR3 nucleotide sequence: TGCGCCAGCAGCCCCCGGGAGCATTACGAGCAGTACTTC.